This TCR beta chain was identified during a study of blood T cell repertoires in COVID-19. At the level of the study: Specimens from acute and convalescent COVID-19 originated in the United States, Italy and Spain.

Per the original methods: It was from reference gene primer amplification that nucleated cell counts were estimated. Produced via immunoSEQ multiplex PCR; TCRdb's table is partial and in-frame only. V, J and clone size derive from that table, while D and trimming were established from the DNA sequence. The sample yields about 160,000 clones, about 85% seen once. The CDR3 totals 14 residues. Germline V gene data show CDR1 as MNHEY and CDR2 as SMNVEV (reference sequence). V was clipped by 5 bases and J by 4 bases, with 15 bases between them. Living in about two dozen US areas, the participants were between roughly 18 and 95 years of age. Assignments of participants to cohorts depended upon their own reported clinical history.

Sequenced sample: PBMCs or T cells enriched from blood (not recorded which). This sequence joins TRBV27 and TRBJ2-7, with D perhaps matching TRBD1 (7 bases). The receptor was derived from a woman aged 40 to 50 with acute COVID-19. The CDR3 nucleotides read TGTGCCAGCAGTCCCCAGGGGGGAAAGTACGAGCAGTACTTC. It is translated as CASSPQGGKYEQYF.